The next 13 T cell receptor beta chains were all read from a single sample in a study of OX40 agonist ivuxolimab in advanced cancers. Some clones are missing from TCRdb's copy, which holds only in-frame ones; the method was immunoSEQ multiplex PCR. Here the sample spans 15,000 to 25,000 clones, 85% to 90% being singletons. Source: CD4+ or CD8+ T cells sorted from blood, taken in a trial of the OX40 agonist ivuxolimab. These receptors were collected from an adult with an advanced solid tumor such as melanoma, head and neck, liver or kidney cancer.

V usage is TRBV4-1 and J usage is TRBJ2-7; TRBD1 aligns across 8 bases. The CDR3 sequence is 15 residues long. The germline V gene has CDR1 MGHRA and CDR2 YSYEKL. J lost 4 bases, V lost 2 bases, and 7 bases had no gene match. The CDR3 spells CASSQLDRGGYEQYF. The CDR3 nucleotides are TGCGCCAGCAGCCAACTTGACAGGGGTGGATACGAGCAGTACTTC.

This rearrangement joins TRBV7-3 to TRBJ2-3, with 10 bases fitting TRBD2. Germline CDR1 and CDR2: SGHTA and FQGTGA. The CDR3 is 19 amino acids. Unmatched junction bases numbered 18, after V lost 5 bases and J lost 4 bases. The CDR3 DNA reads as TGTGCCAGCAGCATCCTAGCGGGGGAGGGCCCCAGGTTCGCAGATACGCAGTATTTT. Translating gives CASSILAGEGPRFADTQYF.

This chain connects TRBV4-1 to TRBJ1-3; no reliable D call. The V gene's germline CDR1 is MGHRA and CDR2 YSYEKL. Trimming left V 0 bases short and J 6 bases short, with 9 bases between. The CDR3 covers 14 residues. CDR3 region: CASSQEGMENTIYF. CDR3 DNA sequence: TGCGCCAGCAGCCAAGAGGGGATGGAAAACACCATATATTTT.

The rearrangement uses TRBV7-6 and TRBJ2-1; 10 bases match TRBD2. The CDR3 contains 15 residues. Germline CDR1 reads SGHVS; CDR2 reads FNYEAQ. After removal of 3 bases from V and 7 bases from J, the junction contained 6 bases not matched to a gene. The CDR3, as DNA: TGTGCCAGCAGCTTCTTAGCGGGAGGAGGGAATGAGCAGTTCTTC. Amino acids: CASSFLAGGGNEQFF.

V usage is TRBV5-1 and J usage is TRBJ2-7, with D perhaps TRBD1 (5 bases). Germline CDR1 SGHRS, CDR2 YFSETQ. Deletions cut 7 bases from V and 2 bases from J, with 28 bases between. The CDR3 has 18 residues. The CDR3 sequence: CASERTWQGWDRTYEQYF. DNA for the CDR3: TGCGCCAGCGAAAGGACCTGGCAGGGCTGGGATAGAACCTACGAGCAGTACTTC.

V gene TRBV7-8 combines with J gene TRBJ1-3; 7 nucleotides align to TRBD1. The CDR3 length is 22 residues. Germline V gene lookup returns CDR1 SGHVS and CDR2 FQNEAQ. V gave up 5 bases and J gave up 2 bases; unmatched junction bases: 27. The CDR3 sequence is CASSPRGGETGTKSGPGNTIYF. The CDR3 region has the DNA TGTGCCAGCAGCCCCAGGGGGGGGGAAACCGGGACCAAAAGTGGGCCTGGAAACACCATATATTTT.

J is TRBJ2-7 and V is TRBV6-5; no firm D call. Germline CDR1 is MNHEY and CDR2 is SVGAGI. The CDR3 has 11 residues. Between the trimmed V and J ends, which lost 3 bases and 5 bases, there was a span of 5 bases. CDR3 protein: CASSYFHEQYF. As DNA, the CDR3 is TGTGCCAGCAGTTATTTCCACGAGCAGTACTTC.

The chain employs TRBV5-5 and TRBJ1-2; D is possibly TRBD1 (6 bases). Trimming cost V 4 bases and J 4 bases, with 11 bases left between them. The CDR3 is 13 residues long. The germline CDR1 and CDR2 sequences are SGHKS and YYEKEE (reference sequence). CDR3 sequence: CASSPDSIYGYTF. For the CDR3, the DNA is TGTGCCAGCAGCCCGGACAGCATCTATGGCTACACCTTC.

This rearrangement joins TRBV11-1 to TRBJ2-7; D is ambiguous. CDR1 is SGHAT, CDR2 FQDESV, per germline (reference sequence). V lost 1 base and J lost 1, with 2 bases in between. CDR3 length equals 12 residues. This chain's CDR3 is CASSLESYEQYF. The CDR3 nucleotides read TGTGCCAGCAGCTTAGAGTCCTACGAGCAGTACTTC.

The CDR3 DNA is TGTGCCTGGTTACAAGCGGGAGATTACTACGAGCAGTACTTC. This sequence encodes CAWLQAGDYYEQYF. The chain recombines TRBV30 with TRBJ2-7, with 8 bases aligning to TRBD2. CDR3 size: 14 residues. Germline V gene sequence: CDR1 GTSNPN, CDR2 SVGIG (reference sequence). V lost 5 bases and J lost 3; bases outside the gene matches: 9.

J is TRBJ2-7 and V is TRBV27; tentatively, D is TRBD2 (7 bases). The CDR3 covers 15 residues. V lost 6 bases to trimming and J lost 5 bases, with 20 bases between them. The germline V gene has CDR1 MNHEY and CDR2 SMNVEV (reference sequence). The CDR3 sequence: CASRGGAGTVHEQYF. In nucleotides, the CDR3 is TGTGCCAGCAGGGGGGGGGCGGGTACGGTCCACGAGCAGTACTTC.

The chain couples TRBV2 to TRBJ2-1; tentatively, D is TRBD1 (6 bases). The V end was cut by 0 bases, the J end by 3 bases, with 12 bases between. This CDR3 is 16 amino acids long. CDR1 is SNHLY and CDR2 is FYNNEI in the germline V gene. The CDR3 DNA reads TGTGCCAGCAGTGAAGCTAGGCTAGGGGGCTACAATGAGCAGTTCTTC. Translating it yields CASSEARLGGYNEQFF.

The gene calls are TRBV4-2 and TRBJ2-1; 8 bases align to TRBD1. Germline V gene sequence: CDR1 LGHNA, CDR2 YNFKEQ. The CDR3 totals 15 residues. Trimming removed 4 bases from V and 1 base from J; junction bases left unmatched: 3. The CDR3 coding sequence is TGTGCCAGCAGCCCAAGGACAGGGTCCTACAATGAGCAGTTCTTC. Translated: CASSPRTGSYNEQFF.